This T cell receptor beta chain was observed in a study of shared clonotypes between healthy human individuals. Naivety among CD8 cells was defined by CD45RO negativity and positive CCR7 selection, thereby excluding terminally differentiated effector memory CD45RA+ cells. With 8 bases removed from V and 0 bases from J, the gap between germline ends came to 17 bases. Per germline, CDR1 MDHEN and CDR2 SYDVKM. The CDR3 has 16 residues. Generated by immunoSEQ multiplex PCR, the TCRdb table keeps only in-frame clones and is missing some. The sample holds around 2.1 million clones; 90% to 95% are singletons and the top ten take roughly 1.7%.

Source material: naive CD8+ T cells from PBMCs. The chain couples TRBV28 to TRBJ1-3; D is uncertain. The receptor was derived from a man younger than 35 in good health. Some clones in this sample may be carry-over from other donors' samples. Here the CDR3 DNA reads TGTGCCAGCGCCACCACTTCGGAGGACTCTGGAAACACCATATATTTT. Its protein product is CASATTSEDSGNTIYF.